The rows below give T cell receptor beta chains drawn from one sample of a study of shared clonotypes between healthy human individuals. This table comes from immunoSEQ multiplex PCR, and its TCRdb copy is limited to in-frame clones, with some not included. The data show about 92,000 clones, roughly half seen once. Sequencing was done on a sample of PBMCs. These receptors all stem from a woman aged 35 to 49 in good health. Some clones in this sample may be carry-over from other donors' samples. CDR3s leave out the opening cysteine and the closing phenylalanine or tryptophan. Each record gives: V gene, J gene, CDR3 length, CDR3 protein.

>TRBV27|TRBJ1-5|11
ASSPDRNQPQH
>TRBV6-5|TRBJ2-7|12
ASSYSRQGYEQY
>TRBV7-3|TRBJ2-3|15
ASSFLAAGGRADTQY
>TRBV5-1|TRBJ2-3|12
ASSPGLASDTQY
>TRBV29-1|TRBJ1-2|11
SVQTGNHYGYT
>TRBV15|TRBJ2-5|11
ATSRLGGETQY
>TRBV10-3|TRBJ2-4|12
AISESYTKNIQY
>TRBV27|TRBJ2-7|15
ASSFSTVRGSSYEQY
>TRBV2|TRBJ1-5|12
ASRDGTLNQPQH
>TRBV27|TRBJ2-7|12
ASSLSGVYREQY
>TRBV7-2|TRBJ1-4|13
ASSLVAGRSEKLF
>TRBV5-1|TRBJ2-6|15
ASSLGAGSSGANVLT
>TRBV28|TRBJ2-1|13
ASSLGTSGRNEQF
>TRBV27|TRBJ1-1|13
ASSLMGALNTEAF
>TRBV5-6|TRBJ2-1|14
ASSLRTSGRAKEQF
>TRBV29-1|TRBJ2-7|11
SVATGGLYEQY
>TRBV9|TRBJ2-7|12
ASSVGGGTYEQY
>TRBV27|TRBJ2-5|11
ASSSLATETQY
>TRBV6-5|TRBJ2-2|11
ASSTGDAGELF
>TRBV15|TRBJ1-4|13
ATSSGRGGDEKLF
>TRBV11-2|TRBJ1-4|13
ASSMRRQLNEKLF
>TRBV13|TRBJ2-7|8
ASSFCEQY